The rows below give T cell receptor beta chains drawn from one sample of a study of T cells in localized non-small cell lung cancer. Sequencing was performed with immunoSEQ multiplex PCR; in TCRdb, only in-frame clones are kept and a portion is missing. The top ten hold 10% to 15% of the sample, which has about 35,000 clones, more than 85% seen once. The input for sequencing was peripheral blood mononuclear cells, taken before any cancer treatment. These receptors were taken from a female donor over 55 with stage II lung adenocarcinoma. Both conserved end residues are part of each CDR3. Each record gives: clone size, D gene, J gene, V gene, CDR3 protein, CDR3 DNA. D genes are given only for firm matches. Expanded clones are given a class, and other clones once, few, many or no size at all.

>few|TRBD1|TRBJ2-7|TRBV28
CASSFTGTGGYEQYF
TGTGCCAGCAGTTTCACCGGGACAGGGGGCTACGAGCAGTACTTC
>-|-|TRBJ2-7|TRBV30
CAWSPGATYEQYF
TGTGCCTGGAGTCCAGGGGCAACCTACGAGCAGTACTTC
>-|-|TRBJ2-7|TRBV11-2
CASSLVPDREQYF
TGTGCCAGCAGCTTAGTGCCAGATCGCGAGCAGTACTTC
>-|TRBD1|TRBJ1-3|TRBV18
CASSPNRQGSSGNTIYF
TGTGCCAGCTCACCGAATAGACAGGGCTCCTCTGGAAACACCATATATTTT
>-|-|TRBJ2-1|TRBV12-5
CASGSYLSEQFF
TGTGCTAGTGGTTCTTACCTAAGTGAGCAGTTCTTC
>-|TRBD1|TRBJ1-2|TRBV28
CASSSPGGQDYGYTF
TGTGCCAGCAGTTCCCCAGGGGGGCAGGACTATGGCTACACCTTC
>-|TRBD1|TRBJ2-6|TRBV4-3
CASSQVPTGGPSGANVLTF
TGCGCCAGCAGCCAAGTCCCGACAGGGGGACCCTCTGGGGCCAACGTCCTGACTTTC
>-|-|TRBJ2-2|TRBV27
CASRGGELFF
TGTGCCAGCAGGGGCGGGGAGCTGTTTTTT
>-|TRBD1|TRBJ1-5|TRBV11-3
CASTTRDRGLPQPQHF
TGTGCCAGCACCACTAGGGACAGGGGTTTACCGCAGCCCCAGCATTTT
>-|-|TRBJ2-3|TRBV2
CASRPTRTDTQYF
TGTGCCAGCAGGCCGACTAGAACAGATACGCAGTATTTT
>-|-|TRBJ1-1|TRBV4-3
CASSQGIRGDTEAFF
TGCGCCAGCAGCCAAGGAATTAGGGGGGACACTGAAGCTTTCTTT
>-|-|TRBJ2-2|TRBV19
CASSRRGARNTGELFF
TGTGCCAGTAGCCGCCGGGGGGCGAGGAACACCGGGGAGCTGTTTTTT
>-|-|TRBJ2-7|TRBV28
CASSLAGGLYEQYF
TGTGCCAGCAGTTTAGCGGGCGGTCTCTACGAGCAGTACTTC
>-|TRBD2|TRBJ2-7|TRBV15
CATSRRREAYYEQYF
TGTGCCACCAGCAGGCGCCGGGAGGCTTACTACGAGCAGTACTTC
>-|-|TRBJ1-2|TRBV7-2
CASRFNNNYGYTF
TGTGCCAGCAGGTTCAATAATAACTATGGCTACACCTTC
>-|TRBD2|TRBJ2-1|TRBV2
CASSTSGTDNEQFF
TGTGCCAGCAGTACTAGCGGGACAGACAATGAGCAGTTCTTC
>-|-|TRBJ2-2|TRBV4-3
CASSQDGQVNTGELFF
TGCGCCAGCAGCCAAGACGGGCAGGTGAACACCGGGGAGCTGTTTTTT
>-|-|TRBJ1-2|TRBV29-1
CSAEGRRASPGYYGYTF
TGCAGCGCTGAGGGACGCAGGGCATCTCCTGGTTACTATGGCTACACCTTC
>few|TRBD1|TRBJ1-2|TRBV4-1
CASSHADRTYTF
TGCGCCAGCAGCCATGCGGACAGGACCTACACCTTC
>-|-|TRBJ1-1|TRBV19
CASSIDHSTGRTEAFF
TGTGCCAGTAGTATAGACCACTCAACAGGGCGCACTGAAGCTTTCTTT
>-|-|TRBJ1-2|TRBV28
CASSFAWDYGYTF
TGTGCCAGCAGTTTTGCCTGGGACTATGGCTACACCTTC
>-|-|TRBJ1-5|TRBV29-1
CSVDTGTANQPQHF
TGCAGCGTTGACACCGGGACCGCAAATCAGCCCCAGCATTTT